The present T cell receptor (beta chain) was sequenced within a study of shared clonotypes between healthy human individuals. Across the whole study: Used for every donor were three CD4 naive, three CD4 memory, two CD8 naive and one CD8 memory plate.

About this clone: Its target is unknown.

CD8 cells regarded as naive lacked CD45RO, were positively chosen for CCR7, and omitted terminally differentiated effector memory CD45RA+ cells. Only Caucasian adults living in Nashville, Tennessee served as donors. Findings of the study overall: Generation probabilities of non-shared clonotypes were lower (relative to those shared by all four donors).

The data were produced by immunoSEQ multiplex PCR, yet TCRdb's version contains in-frame clones alone and is incomplete. This repertoire shows roughly 590,000 clones, roughly 96% found once; its top ten account for over 0.09%. The sample consisted of naive CD8+ T cells sorted from blood. The receptor's source is a woman in her twenties or thirties in good health.

This CDR3 is CASSFQGRGEKLFF. In DNA, the CDR3 is TGTGCCAGCAGTTTCCAGGGTAGGGGTGAAAAACTGTTTTTT. The V gene is TRBV2, the J gene TRBJ1-4, with a tentative D call TRBD1 (5 bases). The length of the CDR3 is 14 residues. Germline values: CDR1 SNHLY, CDR2 FYNNEI. Deletions cut 5 bases from V and 7 bases from J, with 14 bases between.